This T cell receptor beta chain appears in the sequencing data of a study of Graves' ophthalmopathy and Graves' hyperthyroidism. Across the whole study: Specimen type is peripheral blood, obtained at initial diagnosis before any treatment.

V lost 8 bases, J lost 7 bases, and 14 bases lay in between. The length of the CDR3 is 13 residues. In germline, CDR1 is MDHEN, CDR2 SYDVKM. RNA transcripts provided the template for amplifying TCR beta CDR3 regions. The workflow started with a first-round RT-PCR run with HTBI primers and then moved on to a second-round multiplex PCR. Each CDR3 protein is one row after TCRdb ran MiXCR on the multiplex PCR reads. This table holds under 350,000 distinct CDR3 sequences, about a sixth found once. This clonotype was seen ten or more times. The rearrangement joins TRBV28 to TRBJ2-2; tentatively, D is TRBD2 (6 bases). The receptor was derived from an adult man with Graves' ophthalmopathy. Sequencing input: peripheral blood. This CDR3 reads CASGDFTIGELFF. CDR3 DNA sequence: TGTGCCAGCGGGGACTTCACTATCGGGGAGCTGTTTTTT.